This T cell receptor (beta chain) comes out of a study of CD8 T cells in ankylosing spondylitis. Regarding the study as a whole: CD8+ disease-linked clones were present at relatively low frequencies in blood. Within matched ankylosing spondylitis synovial fluid, disease-linked clones were reportedly significantly enriched. Blood of patients with ankylosing spondylitis appeared to be characterized by a TCR beta motif of several highly homologous variants.

Scientists made TCR beta libraries using quantitative 5'-RACE with molecular barcodes. TCRdb passed the 5' RACE reads through MiXCR, listing each CDR3 protein once. The sample contains about 220,000 distinct CDR3 sequences, approximately 16% of which appear only once. To note about this clonotype: The antigen is undetermined.

The sample comprised blood, either unsorted or a sorted T cell fraction (not recorded which). This receptor was obtained from a male donor with ankylosing spondylitis.

The CDR3 DNA reads TGCAGTGCTAGCCTGAAAGGTTCCCCTCACTACGAGCAGTACTTC. Protein sequence: CSASLKGSPHYEQYF. The chain joins TRBV20-1 to TRBJ2-7; D ambiguous. The CDR3 consists of 15 residues. Trimming stripped 3 bases from V and 3 bases from J, with 18 bases between. Looked up from germline, CDR1 is DFQATT and CDR2 is SNEGSKA (reference sequence).